The 7 T cell receptor beta chains in this list originate from one sample, sequenced in a study of Ad26.COV2.S vaccination and SARS-CoV-2 variants. Described treatment: roughly 20 received Ad26.COV2.S at low or high dose, single or two shots; roughly five received placebo; per-sample allocation not given. On day 63 after the first injection, vaccine and placebo recipients gave samples. Profiled with immunoSEQ multiplex PCR; TCRdb holds only in-frame clones, not every one. The sample has about 480,000 clones, roughly 89% seen once. Material: peripheral blood, obtained in a trial of Ad26.COV2.S vaccine versus placebo. These receptor sequences come from a person aged 18 to 65 who received the Ad26.COV2.S COVID-19 vaccine or a placebo.

V is TRBV28 and J is TRBJ1-1; D is ambiguous. Germline CDR1 reads MDHEN; CDR2 reads SYDVKM. The CDR3 length is 11 residues. Trimming took 1 base from V and 6 from J, leaving 3 bases between them. CDR3 sequence (DNA): TGTGCCAGCAGTTTATTCTCTGAAGCTTTCTTT. Translating gives CASSLFSEAFF.

This sequence joins TRBV6-1 and TRBJ1-5, with 7 bases that match TRBD1. The V and J ends lost 2 bases and 6 bases, in that order; junction bases with no gene match: 4. From germline, CDR1 is MNHNS and CDR2 SASEGT. The CDR3 has 14 residues. CDR3 in amino acids: CASSESRGRQPQHF. The CDR3 DNA is TGTGCCAGCAGTGAATCGAGGGGGCGTCAGCCCCAGCATTTT.

The chain recombines TRBV2 with TRBJ2-1, with no clear D. The V and J ends lost 4 bases and 15 bases respectively, with 16 bases between them. This CDR3 spans 12 amino acids. CDR1 and CDR2 (germline): SNHLY, FYNNEI. This chain's CDR3 is CASSVSGIGPFF. CDR3 sequence (DNA): TGTGCCAGCAGTGTATCAGGTATCGGACCGTTCTTC.

On this clone itself: The sample has other DNA sequences that encode this CDR3 too. CDR3 loop: CASSFRGTEAFF. In DNA, the CDR3 is TGTGCCAGCAGTTTCCGAGGCACTGAAGCTTTCTTT. The J gene is TRBJ1-1, the V gene TRBV6-2 or TRBV6-3; no definite D call. V shed 4 bases and J shed 4 bases, with 7 bases lying between them. The CDR3 loop spans 12 amino acids. Germline values: CDR1 MNHEY, CDR2 SVGEGT.

This chain uses TRBV5-5 with TRBJ2-3; tentative D call: TRBD2 (5 bases). Germline assignment: CDR1 SGHKS and CDR2 YYEKEE (reference sequence). The CDR3 length is 15 residues. V was trimmed by 4 bases and J by 0 bases, leaving 12 bases between them. The CDR3 region has the DNA TGTGCCAGCAGCCCCGCAGGCGGGAGCACAGATACGCAGTATTTT. Its translation: CASSPAGGSTDTQYF.

This clone was counted a few times. The chain links TRBV9 to TRBJ2-2, with 8 positions matching TRBD1. Trimming at V came to 0 bases and at J to 5 bases, leaving 6 bases not matched to a gene. The germline gives CDR1 SGDLS, CDR2 YYNGEE. The CDR3 has 16 amino acids. The CDR3, as DNA: TGTGCCAGCAGCGTAGACAGGGGGGTCCCAACCGGGGAGCTGTTTTTT. This encodes CASSVDRGVPTGELFF.

V and J are TRBV7-2 and TRBJ2-7, with TRBD2 matching over 11 bases. The CDR3 extends over 16 amino acids. Germline-derived CDR1 and CDR2 are SGHTA and FQGNSA. V shed 3 bases, J shed 2 bases, and the junction held 6 bases outside the gene matches. The chain's CDR3 is CASSFPTSGSPYEQYF. Written as DNA, the CDR3 is TGTGCCAGCAGCTTTCCAACTAGCGGGAGCCCCTACGAGCAGTACTTC. Full variable domain (remainder filled in from reference TRBV7-2 and TRBJ2-7): GAGVSQSPSNKVTEKGKDVELRCDPISGHTALYWYRQSLGQGLEFLIYFQGNSAPDKSGLPSDRFSAERTGGSVSTLTIQRTQQEDSAVYLCASSFPTSGSPYEQYFGPGTRLTVT.